Following are 10 T cell receptor beta chains from one sample sequenced in a study of shared clonotypes between healthy human individuals. TCRdb's copy holds only in-frame clones and misses some; the assay was immunoSEQ multiplex PCR. The repertoire holds 2 million to 2.5 million clones, with about 94% as singletons. The sequenced sample consisted of naive CD4+ T cells sorted from blood. The subset: CD45RA+ positively selected. Every receptor here comes from a man aged 18 to 30 in good health.

The chain uses TRBV10-3 and TRBJ2-2, with TRBD1 matching 8 bases. CDR3 length equals 15 residues. Germline loops: CDR1 ENHRY, CDR2 SYGVKD. With V trimmed by 5 bases and J by 4 bases, 6 bases remained unmatched. DNA for the CDR3: TGTGCCATCAGTCCCGTTCAGGGGGCCACCGGGGAGCTGTTTTTT. This encodes CAISPVQGATGELFF.

Details on this clone: This sample also contains other DNA sequences that code for the same CDR3. The V gene is TRBV4-3, the J gene TRBJ2-2; D is perhaps TRBD1 or TRBD2 (6 bases each). CDR1 LGHNA and CDR2 YSLEER come from the germline V gene. The CDR3 has 15 amino acids. Trimming stripped 0 bases from V and 4 bases from J, with 9 bases between. The CDR3 loop reads CASSQEEGGTGELFF. DNA for the CDR3: TGCGCCAGCAGCCAAGAAGAGGGGGGCACCGGGGAGCTGTTTTTT.

The chain combines TRBV7-9 with TRBJ1-1; D call uncertain. Germline V gene data show CDR1 as SEHNR and CDR2 as FQNEAQ (reference sequence). There are 16 residues in the CDR3. V was trimmed by 4 bases and J by 1 base, leaving 16 bases between them. Here the CDR3 reads CASSSHDLGENTEAFF. CDR3 coding DNA: TGTGCCAGCAGCTCACATGACCTCGGAGAGAACACTGAAGCTTTCTTT. Using reference TRBV7-9 and TRBJ1-1 for the parts outside the CDR3, the full variable domain is DTGVSQNPRHKITKRGQNVTFRCDPISEHNRLYWYRQTLGQGPEFLTYFQNEAQLEKSRLLSDRFSAERPKGSFSTLEIQRTEQGDSAMYLCASSSHDLGENTEAFFGQGTRLTVV.

The V call is TRBV5-1, the J call TRBJ2-2; 8 nucleotides agree with TRBD2. There are 16 residues in the CDR3. V was pared by 3 bases and J by 4 bases, with 8 bases of the junction left unmatched. Germline assignment: CDR1 SGHRS and CDR2 YFSETQ. CDR3 bases: TGCGCCAGCAGCTGGGCTTTAGCGGGAAGCACCGGGGAGCTGTTTTTT. Translated, it gives CASSWALAGSTGELFF. Full variable domain (rest looked up from reference TRBV5-1 and TRBJ2-2): KAGVTQTPRYLIKTRGQQVTLSCSPISGHRSVSWYQQTPGQGLQFLFEYFSETQRNKGNFPGRFSGRQFSNSRSEMNVSTLELGDSALYLCASSWALAGSTGELFFGEGSRLTVL.

The chain is built from TRBV30 and TRBJ1-6, with a possible D match to TRBD1 (5 bases). Between the trimmed V and J ends, which lost 3 bases and 15 bases, there was a span of 12 bases. The CDR3 is 11 amino acids. Germline CDR1 GTSNPN, CDR2 SVGIG (reference sequence). In nucleotides, the CDR3 is TGTGCCTGGAGCCCGGAGGGGCGCCTCCACTTT. Amino acids: CAWSPEGRLHF.

V and J are TRBV5-4 and TRBJ2-5; possible D gene TRBD1, 6 bases. The CDR3 sequence is 14 residues long. From germline, CDR1 is SGHNT and CDR2 YYREEE (reference sequence). V was pared by 1 base and J by 4 bases, with 11 bases between. The CDR3 loop reads CASSLLSGAETQYF. CDR3 DNA: TGTGCCAGCAGCTTGTTGTCAGGGGCAGAGACCCAGTACTTC.

Turning to this clone: At one boundary the junction diverges from the germline segment, which might be a read error. V gene TRBV6-1 combines with J gene TRBJ1-4; D not certain. Germline lookup yields CDR1 MNHNS and CDR2 SASEGT. The CDR3 length is 13 residues. The CDR3 DNA follows: TGTGCCAACAGTGGGTATAACGGTGAAAAACTGTTTTTT. Translated, it gives CANSGYNGEKLFF.

This sequence joins TRBV6-5 and TRBJ2-1; 9 bases fit TRBD1. Trimming at V came to 6 bases and at J to 12 bases, leaving 12 bases not matched to a gene. Germline CDR1 and CDR2: MNHEY and SVGAGI. The CDR3 consists of 14 residues. In nucleotides, the CDR3 is TGTGCCAGCAGCCGTGGGACAGGGCCCAGGGGGCAGTTCTTC. Translation: CASSRGTGPRGQFF.

This clone was picked up one time. This rearrangement joins TRBV20-1 to TRBJ2-3, with D unresolved. Germline V gene lookup returns CDR1 DFQATT and CDR2 SNEGSKA (reference sequence). The CDR3 loop spans 11 amino acids. V was shortened by 8 bases and J by 2 bases, with 8 bases between the two germline ends. Here the CDR3 DNA reads TGCAGTCCGGGTATCACAGATACGCAGTATTTT. Translated: CSPGITDTQYF.

This clone has a handful of counts. V and J are TRBV6-1 and TRBJ1-5; D unresolved. The CDR3 spans 14 residues. CDR1 is MNHNS and CDR2 is SASEGT in the germline V gene. Between the trimmed V and J ends, which lost 10 bases and 0 bases, there was a span of 13 bases. The CDR3 loop is CATSQADSNQPQHF. DNA of the CDR3: TGTGCCACCTCCCAAGCTGATAGCAATCAGCCCCAGCATTTT.